Sequencing of this T cell receptor (beta chain) was carried out in a study of cytomegalovirus exposure and HLA in healthy donors. Regarding this clone: Its specificity is unknown.

Notes on the study in general: On later analysis, the bulk of CMV-associated TCR beta chains appeared to be HLA-restricted.

CDR1 and CDR2 (germline): SGHTA, FQGTGA. The trim removed 5 bases at V and 0 bases at J, leaving 14 bases unmatched. This CDR3 is built from 18 residues. 60 Vbeta and 13 Jbeta primers were used in PCR. Sequencing was performed with immunoSEQ multiplex PCR; in TCRdb, only in-frame clones are kept and a portion is missing. The data hold 150,000 to 200,000 clones, with around 74% observed a single time. The specimen was PBMCs. The sequence derives from a female donor in good health and CMV-seronegative. The V and J genes are TRBV7-3 and TRBJ1-2; 8 bases map to TRBD1. CDR3: CASSPNRRHRGTNYGYTF. The CDR3 DNA sequence: TGTGCCAGCAGCCCCAACAGACGACACAGGGGGACTAACTATGGCTACACCTTC.